A single T cell receptor beta chain is shown here with its context. Distinct nucleotide sequences in the sample also encode this CDR3. Under the authors' procedure: Reference gene primer amplification gave nucleated cell count estimates. Libraries were prepared by immunoSEQ multiplex PCR; TCRdb keeps only in-frame clonotypes and omits some of them. V and J calls and clone size are given by that table; D and trimming were obtained from the DNA. The sample gives roughly 230,000 clones, 70% to 90% of which show up once; about 6.9% is in the top ten. This sample is drawn from a study of blood T cell repertoires in COVID-19. The germline CDR1 and CDR2 sequences are SNHLY and FYNNEI. There are 14 residues in the CDR3. The V gene lost 2 bases and the J gene lost 0 bases, with 7 bases spanning the gap.

The V gene is TRBV2, the J gene TRBJ1-2, with D hard to call. Material for sequencing was PBMCs or T cells enriched from blood (not recorded which). The TCR comes from a woman in her forties or fifties who had been exposed to COVID-19. CDR3 sequence: CASSERGANYGYTF. Written as DNA, the CDR3 is TGTGCCAGCAGTGAACGCGGAGCTAACTATGGCTACACCTTC.